This TCR beta chain was retrieved from a study of beta chain features in type 1 diabetes. This clone came up a few times. As yet, its antigen is unknown. Regarding the study as a whole: Type 1 diabetes patients had fewer VDJ junction insertions and more deletions.

Reverse transcription of all isolated RNA meant that expressed TCRB transcripts were sequenced. TCRdb's copy holds only in-frame clones and misses some; the assay was immunoSEQ multiplex PCR. The sample carries 600,000 to 650,000 clones, around a sixth recorded once. Sampling consisted of one heparinised blood draw per donor, averaging around 120 mL. The specimen sequenced was naive CD4+ T cells from blood. This sequence was found in a man between 18 and 29 years old in good health.

The DNA for the CDR3 is TGTGCCAGCAGTGAACTTAGGGGGGTCAATGAGCAGTTCTTC. It is translated as CASSELRGVNEQFF. This chain joins TRBV6-5 and TRBJ2-1; D tentatively fits TRBD1 or TRBD2 (6 bases each). V lost 5 bases to trimming and J lost 6 bases, with 14 bases between them. CDR1 and CDR2 from the germline V gene are MNHEY and SVGAGI. CDR3 length: 14 amino acids.